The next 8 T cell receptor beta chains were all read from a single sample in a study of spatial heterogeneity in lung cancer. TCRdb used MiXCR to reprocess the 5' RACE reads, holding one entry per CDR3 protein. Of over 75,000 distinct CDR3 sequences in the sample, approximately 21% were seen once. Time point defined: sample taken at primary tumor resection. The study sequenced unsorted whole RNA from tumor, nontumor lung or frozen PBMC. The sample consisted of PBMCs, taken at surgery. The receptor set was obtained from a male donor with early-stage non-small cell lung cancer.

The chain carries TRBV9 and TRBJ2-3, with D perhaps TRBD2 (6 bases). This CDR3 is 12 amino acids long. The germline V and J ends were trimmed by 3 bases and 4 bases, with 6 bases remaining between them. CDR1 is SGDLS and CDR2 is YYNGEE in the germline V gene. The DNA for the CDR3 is TGTGCCAGCAGCGGGAGGGCAGATACGCAGTATTTT. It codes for CASSGRADTQYF.

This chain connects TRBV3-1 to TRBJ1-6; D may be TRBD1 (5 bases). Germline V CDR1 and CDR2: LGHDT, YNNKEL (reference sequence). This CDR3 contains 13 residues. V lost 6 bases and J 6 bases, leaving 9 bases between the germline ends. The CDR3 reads CASSRDLNSPLHF. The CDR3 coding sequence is TGTGCCAGCAGTCGGGACCTTAATTCACCCCTCCACTTT.

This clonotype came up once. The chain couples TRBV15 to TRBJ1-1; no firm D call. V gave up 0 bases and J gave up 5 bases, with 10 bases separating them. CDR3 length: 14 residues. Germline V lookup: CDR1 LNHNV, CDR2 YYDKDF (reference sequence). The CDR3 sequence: CATSREDVGTEAFF. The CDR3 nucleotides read TGTGCCACCAGCAGAGAGGATGTGGGGACTGAAGCTTTCTTT. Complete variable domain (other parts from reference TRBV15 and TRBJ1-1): DAMVIQNPRYQVTQFGKPVTLSCSQTLNHNVMYWYQQKSSQAPKLLFHYYDKDFNNEADTPDNFQSRRPNTSFCFLDIRSPGLGDTAMYLCATSREDVGTEAFFGQGTRLTVV.

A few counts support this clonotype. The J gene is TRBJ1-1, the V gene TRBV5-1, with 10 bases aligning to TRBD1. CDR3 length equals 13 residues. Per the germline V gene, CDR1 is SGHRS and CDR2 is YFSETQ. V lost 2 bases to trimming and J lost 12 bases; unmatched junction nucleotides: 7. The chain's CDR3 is CASSFGQGVKTFF. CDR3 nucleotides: TGCGCCAGCAGCTTTGGACAGGGGGTGAAAACTTTCTTT.

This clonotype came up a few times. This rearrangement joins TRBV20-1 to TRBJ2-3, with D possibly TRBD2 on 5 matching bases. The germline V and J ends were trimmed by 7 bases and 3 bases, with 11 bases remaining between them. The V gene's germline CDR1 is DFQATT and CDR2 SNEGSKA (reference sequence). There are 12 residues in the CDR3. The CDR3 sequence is CSVPPGTDTQYF. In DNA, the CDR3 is TGCAGTGTCCCCCCGGGGACAGATACGCAGTATTTT.

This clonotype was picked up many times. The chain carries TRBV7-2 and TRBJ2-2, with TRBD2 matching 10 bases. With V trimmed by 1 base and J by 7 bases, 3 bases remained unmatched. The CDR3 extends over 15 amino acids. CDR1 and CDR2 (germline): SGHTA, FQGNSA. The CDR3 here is CASSLGGTSVGELFF. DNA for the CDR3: TGTGCCAGCAGCTTAGGTGGGACTAGCGTCGGGGAGCTGTTTTTT.

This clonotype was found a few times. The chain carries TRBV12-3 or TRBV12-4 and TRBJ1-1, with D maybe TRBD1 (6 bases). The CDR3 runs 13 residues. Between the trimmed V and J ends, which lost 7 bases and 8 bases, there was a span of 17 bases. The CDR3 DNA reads TGTGCCAGCATCCCCTCAGGGGCAAGAGAAGCTTTCTTT. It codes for CASIPSGAREAFF.

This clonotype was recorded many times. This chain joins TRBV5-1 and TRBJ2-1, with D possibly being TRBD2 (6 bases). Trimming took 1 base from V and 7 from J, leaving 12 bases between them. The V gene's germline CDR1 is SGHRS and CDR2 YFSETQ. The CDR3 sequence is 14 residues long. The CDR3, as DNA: TGCGCCAGCAGCTTGTCGCTAGCGTGGAATGAGCAGTTCTTC. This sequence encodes CASSLSLAWNEQFF.